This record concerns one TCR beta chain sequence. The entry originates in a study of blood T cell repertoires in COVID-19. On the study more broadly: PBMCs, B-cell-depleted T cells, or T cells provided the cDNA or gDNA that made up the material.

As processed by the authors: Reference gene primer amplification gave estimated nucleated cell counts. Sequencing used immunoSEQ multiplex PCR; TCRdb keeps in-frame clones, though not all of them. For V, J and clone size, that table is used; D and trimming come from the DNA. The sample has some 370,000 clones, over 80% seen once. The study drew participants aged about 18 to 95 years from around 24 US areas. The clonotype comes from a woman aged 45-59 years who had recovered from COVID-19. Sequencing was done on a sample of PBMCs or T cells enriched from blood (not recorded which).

The CDR3 DNA reads TGTGCCAGCAGCTTACTGGCTAGCGGGGGGTTCCAAGAGACCCAGTACTTC. Residues: CASSLLASGGFQETQYF. The chain joins TRBV7-6 to TRBJ2-5; 11 positions agree with TRBD2. Germline V gene data show CDR1 as SGHVS and CDR2 as FNYEAQ. V was clipped by 2 bases and J by 1 base; unmatched bases: 6. This CDR3 has 17 residues.